These 8 T cell receptor beta chains originate from one sample sequenced in a study of blood T cell repertoires in COVID-19. The protocol was immunoSEQ multiplex PCR, while the TCRdb copy is restricted to in-frame clones and leaves out a portion. The sample yields about 400,000 clones, more than 75% seen once. Input material: PBMCs or T cells enriched from blood (not recorded which). The receptors derive from a woman aged 25 to 39 with acute COVID-19.

The genes are TRBV4-1 and TRBJ1-4; 7 positions match TRBD1. The germline CDR1 and CDR2 sequences are MGHRA and YSYEKL. This CDR3 has 15 residues. The V segment lost 4 bases and the J segment 7 bases; nucleotides outside the gene matches: 9. CDR3 amino acids: CASSLPDRSGEKLFF. DNA of the CDR3: TGCGCCAGCAGCCTCCCGGACAGGTCGGGTGAAAAACTGTTTTTT.

The chain recombines TRBV9 with TRBJ1-2, with unresolved D. The V and J ends lost 2 bases and 3 bases respectively, with 5 bases between them. Germline V gene sequence: CDR1 SGDLS, CDR2 YYNGEE. This CDR3 contains 12 residues. The CDR3 DNA is TGTGCCAGCAGCGTTTCGGACTATGGCTACACCTTC. Its protein product is CASSVSDYGYTF. The variable domain in full, with the rest retrieved from reference TRBV9 and TRBJ1-2, is DSGVTQTPKHLITATGQRVTLRCSPRSGDLSVYWYQQSLDQGLQFLIQYYNGEERAKGNILERFSAQQFPDLHSELNLSSLELGDSALYFCASSVSDYGYTFGSGTRLTVV.

This clone occurred a few times. The chain links TRBV5-1 to TRBJ2-7; 8 bases are a match to TRBD1. The CDR3 has 13 amino acids. Germline CDR1 reads SGHRS; CDR2 reads YFSETQ. The trim removed 4 bases at V and 3 bases at J, leaving 3 bases unmatched. The CDR3 DNA follows: TGCGCCAGCAGCCGCGGACAGGGCTACGAGCAGTACTTC. Amino acids: CASSRGQGYEQYF.

The V call is TRBV12-5, the J call TRBJ1-1; TRBD1 agrees at 7 bases. This CDR3 spans 12 amino acids. The V segment lost 1 base and the J segment 11 bases; nucleotides outside the gene matches: 4. CDR1 and CDR2 from the germline V gene are LGHNT and FRNRAP. The CDR3 DNA sequence: TGTGCTAGTGGTTTGGGACAGGGCGCGGCTTTCTTT. Translated: CASGLGQGAAFF.

The chain is built from TRBV5-1 and TRBJ2-1; TRBD2 agrees at 10 bases. The CDR3 sequence is 15 residues long. Per the germline V gene, CDR1 is SGHRS and CDR2 is YFSETQ. V gave up 4 bases and J gave up 6 bases; unmatched junction bases: 7. The CDR3 DNA follows: TGCGCCAGCAGCCCCGTTAGCGGGGGGCCCAATGAGCAGTTCTTC. This sequence encodes CASSPVSGGPNEQFF.

This clone was detected only once. J is TRBJ2-5 and V is TRBV24-1; a possible D gene is TRBD2 (7 bases). V was shortened by 2 bases and J by 2 bases, with 20 bases between the two germline ends. The CDR3 consists of 18 residues. Germline assignment: CDR1 KGHDR and CDR2 SFDVKD. CDR3 sequence (DNA): TGTGCCACCAGTGATTGGAGAGGGGGGGCGGCGGAACAAGAGACCCAGTACTTC. It encodes CATSDWRGGAAEQETQYF.

V and J are TRBV6-2 or TRBV6-3 and TRBJ2-5; TRBD2 might be the D (5 bases). V was pared by 2 bases and J by 7 bases, with 11 bases between. CDR1 MNHEY and CDR2 SVGEGT come from the germline V gene. The CDR3 totals 13 residues. DNA of the CDR3: TGTGCCAGCAGTTACGAGGGCGGTGGGACCCAGTACTTC. Its protein product is CASSYEGGGTQYF.

V is TRBV24-1 and J is TRBJ2-7; 12 positions agree with TRBD1. The J segment lost 5 bases and the V segment lost 3 bases, leaving 4 bases of the junction unmatched. CDR3 length equals 15 residues. CDR1 and CDR2 (germline): KGHDR, SFDVKD. CDR3 amino acids: CATSDPGQGADEQYF. The CDR3 bases are TGTGCCACCAGTGATCCGGGACAGGGGGCCGACGAGCAGTACTTC.